A single sample gave rise to the 30 T cell receptor beta chains below, sequenced in a study of cytomegalovirus exposure and HLA in healthy donors. The primer mix had 60 Vbeta and 13 Jbeta primers. The protocol was immunoSEQ multiplex PCR, while the TCRdb copy is restricted to in-frame clones and leaves out a portion. The data contain fewer than 150,000 clones, over 60% of them singletons. The source material was PBMCs. Receptors were obtained from a woman between 45 and 60 years old in good health and CMV-seronegative.

J is TRBJ2-1 and V is TRBV27; 10 nucleotides line up with TRBD2. This CDR3 region has 15 residues. CDR1 is MNHEY and CDR2 is SMNVEV in the germline V gene (reference sequence). V shed 8 bases and J 4 bases; nucleotides not matched to a gene: 8. In nucleotides, the CDR3 is TGTGCCAGCCTAATGACTAGCGGGCATTACAATGAGCAGTTCTTC. This translates into CASLMTSGHYNEQFF.

The rearrangement links TRBV7-3 to TRBJ2-3; 11 bases align to TRBD2. V was pared by 3 bases and J by 7 bases, with 6 bases of the junction left unmatched. Germline V gives CDR1 SGHTA, CDR2 FQGTGA. The CDR3 extends over 15 amino acids. The CDR3 is CASSLVAGGQNTQYF. The CDR3 coding sequence is TGTGCCAGCAGCTTGGTAGCGGGGGGGCAAAATACGCAGTATTTT. The complete variable domain, with remaining parts taken from reference TRBV7-3 and TRBJ2-3, reads GAGVSQTPSNKVTEKGKYVELRCDPISGHTALYWYRQSLGQGPEFLIYFQGTGAADDSGLPNDRFFAVRPEGSVSTLKIQRTERGDSAVYLCASSLVAGGQNTQYFGPGTRLTVL.

The rearrangement joins TRBV7-8 to TRBJ2-3; 8 positions agree with TRBD2. The germline CDR1 and CDR2 sequences are SGHVS and FQNEAQ. This CDR3 has 15 residues. With 3 bases clipped from V and 3 bases from J, the junction kept 5 bases outside the gene matches. In DNA form, the CDR3 reads TGTGCCAGCAGCTTCCGGGGGGGGTTTACAGATACGCAGTATTTT. This sequence encodes CASSFRGGFTDTQYF.

The chain carries TRBV2 and TRBJ2-5; tentatively, D is TRBD1 (5 bases). The J call may be mistaken, given a closer DNA end match to TRBJ2-7. The CDR3 has 13 amino acids. Per germline, CDR1 SNHLY and CDR2 FYNNEI. DNA of the CDR3: TGTGCCAGCCGAACAGGTCCTGCCTACGAGCAGTACTTC. Its translation: CASRTGPAYEQYF.

DNA of the CDR3: TGCGCCAGCAGCTTGGGACAGACTCTGTCCACCGGGGAGCTGTTTTTT. Its translation: CASSLGQTLSTGELFF. The J gene is TRBJ2-2, the V gene TRBV5-1, with D possibly matching TRBD1 (5 bases). Trimming took off 0 bases at V and 4 bases at J, with 13 bases between the two ends. Germline V gene data show CDR1 as SGHRS and CDR2 as YFSETQ. The CDR3 contains 16 residues.

The chain couples TRBV6-6 to TRBJ1-4, with D perhaps matching TRBD1 (6 bases). The CDR3 spans 13 residues. Germline loops: CDR1 MNHNY, CDR2 SVGAGI (reference sequence). The germline V and J ends were trimmed by 5 bases and 8 bases, with 12 bases remaining between them. Here the CDR3 reads CASSRTEEEKLFF. CDR3 in DNA: TGTGCCAGCAGTCGGACAGAGGAGGAAAAACTGTTTTTT.

The chain recombines TRBV5-6 with TRBJ2-3; the D gene is possibly TRBD1 (6 bases). Trimming pared 4 bases from V and 0 bases from J, leaving 12 bases between. Germline V gives CDR1 SGHDT, CDR2 YYEEEE. The CDR3 sequence is 15 residues long. CDR3 in DNA: TGTGCCAGCAGCGGACGACAGGAGAGCACAGATACGCAGTATTTT. This translates into CASSGRQESTDTQYF.

J is TRBJ2-2 and V is TRBV2; 8 bases are shared with TRBD1. This CDR3 is 14 amino acids long. Germline V gene data show CDR1 as SNHLY and CDR2 as FYNNEI. Losses at the gene ends were 6 bases for V and 7 bases for J; bases not matched to a gene: 7. The CDR3 DNA sequence: TGTGCCAGCAGGACAGGGGCTGGGGTCGGGGAGCTGTTTTTT. Translating gives CASRTGAGVGELFF.

The chain couples TRBV5-1 to TRBJ2-7; 8 bases agree with TRBD1. The ends lost 0 bases at V and 9 bases at J; junction bases unmatched: 8. The CDR3 is made up of 14 amino acids. Germline V gene data show CDR1 as SGHRS and CDR2 as YFSETQ. DNA of the CDR3: TGCGCCAGCAGCTTGGACAGGGGGTCATATGGGCAGTACTTC. This codes for CASSLDRGSYGQYF. Drawing the rest from reference TRBV5-1 and TRBJ2-7, the complete variable domain is KAGVTQTPRYLIKTRGQQVTLSCSPISGHRSVSWYQQTPGQGLQFLFEYFSETQRNKGNFPGRFSGRQFSNSRSEMNVSTLELGDSALYLCASSLDRGSYGQYFGPGTRLTVT.

This chain uses TRBV5-5 with TRBJ2-5; D remains unclear. The V and J ends lost 1 base and 3 bases respectively, with 7 bases between them. Looked up from germline, CDR1 is SGHKS and CDR2 is YYEKEE (reference sequence). This CDR3 spans 13 amino acids. CDR3 sequence (DNA): TGTGCCAGCAGCTTGAGTACAGAAGAGACCCAGTACTTC. Translated: CASSLSTEETQYF.

This sequence joins TRBV25-1 and TRBJ2-7; D is uncertain. V shed 6 bases and J shed 0 bases, with 3 bases lying between them. The CDR3 runs 11 residues. The V gene's germline CDR1 is MGHDK and CDR2 SYGVNS. The CDR3 reads CASRSSYEQYF. The CDR3 nucleotides are TGTGCCAGCAGGAGCTCCTACGAGCAGTACTTC.

This chain uses TRBV27 with TRBJ1-5; 7 positions agree with TRBD1. CDR3 length equals 13 residues. V shed 3 bases and J 5 bases; nucleotides not matched to a gene: 1. The germline V gene has CDR1 MNHEY and CDR2 SMNVEV (reference sequence). The CDR3 loop reads CASSFQGDQPQHF. As DNA, the CDR3 is TGTGCCAGCAGTTTTCAGGGGGATCAGCCCCAGCATTTT.

The rearrangement links TRBV28 to TRBJ2-1, with TRBD2 matching 8 bases. V shed 5 bases and J 6 bases; nucleotides not matched to a gene: 6. This CDR3 region has 14 residues. CDR1 and CDR2 (germline): MDHEN, SYDVKM. The CDR3: CASSTGSGVNEQFF. The CDR3 DNA is TGTGCCAGCAGTACTGGTAGCGGGGTCAATGAGCAGTTCTTC.

There are a few counts of this clone. The chain has TRBV29-1 and TRBJ2-3, with D possibly matching TRBD1 (6 bases). Trimming pared 4 bases from V and 2 bases from J, leaving 13 bases between. Germline assignment: CDR1 SQVTM and CDR2 ANQGSEA. There are 14 residues in the CDR3. The CDR3 loop reads CSVAPWTDTDTQYF. The CDR3 DNA is TGCAGCGTTGCCCCGTGGACAGACACAGATACGCAGTATTTT.

This clone is a singleton in its sample. The V call is TRBV29-1, the J call TRBJ2-5, with a weak D call TRBD2 (7 bases). This CDR3 is 11 amino acids long. Germline CDR1 SQVTM, CDR2 ANQGSEA. V was pared by 7 bases and J by 5 bases, with 11 bases between. The CDR3 nucleotides are TGCAGCGGGCGGGGGCTTGAGACCCAGTACTTC. As protein: CSGRGLETQYF. The variable domain in full, completed from reference TRBV29-1 and TRBJ2-5, reads SAVISQKPSRDICQRGTSLTIQCQVDSQVTMMFWYRQQPGQSLTLIATANQGSEATYESGFVIDKFPISRPNLTFSTLTVSNMSPEDSSIYLCSGRGLETQYFGPGTRLLVL.

The chain recombines TRBV7-2 with TRBJ2-5; no clear D gene. The V end lost 2 bases, the J end lost 1 base, and 8 bases lay between the germline ends. This CDR3 comprises 14 residues. CDR1 is SGHTA and CDR2 is FQGNSA in the germline V gene. Here the CDR3 DNA reads TGTGCCAGCAGCTTATCACATGCCCAAGAGACCCAGTACTTC. It yields the protein CASSLSHAQETQYF. Drawing the rest from reference TRBV7-2 and TRBJ2-5, the complete variable domain is GAGVSQSPSNKVTEKGKDVELRCDPISGHTALYWYRQSLGQGLEFLIYFQGNSAPDKSGLPSDRFSAERTGGSVSTLTIQRTQQEDSAVYLCASSLSHAQETQYFGPGTRLLVL.

The chain is built from TRBV5-1 and TRBJ2-2; 10 positions match TRBD2. The length of the CDR3 is 15 residues. CDR1 SGHRS and CDR2 YFSETQ come from the germline V gene. V shed 4 bases, J shed 6 bases, and the junction held 6 bases outside the gene matches. CDR3 DNA: TGCGCCAGCAGCGTCAGCGGGGGGGCTGCCGGGGAGCTGTTTTTT. It codes for CASSVSGGAAGELFF.

This clone was seen only a few times. V usage is TRBV30 and J usage is TRBJ1-4; TRBD1 is a possible D gene (6 bases). The length of the CDR3 is 15 residues. CDR1 and CDR2 (germline): GTSNPN, SVGIG (reference sequence). V was clipped by 2 bases and J by 8 bases, with 18 bases between them. CDR3 nucleotides: TGTGCCTGGAGTCTCCAGACAGGAGGTGCCGAAAAACTGTTTTTT. It translates to CAWSLQTGGAEKLFF.

The chain is built from TRBV7-8 and TRBJ1-1; perhaps TRBD1 as D (6 bases). CDR1 is SGHVS and CDR2 is FQNEAQ in the germline V gene. The CDR3 is 13 amino acids. Deletions cut 5 bases from V and 7 bases from J, with 14 bases between. DNA of the CDR3: TGTGCCAGCAGCCCCGACAGGAGCGGTGAAGCTTTCTTT. Translating gives CASSPDRSGEAFF. The variable domain in full, completed from reference TRBV7-8 and TRBJ1-1, reads GAGVSQSPRYKVAKRGQDVALRCDPISGHVSLFWYQQALGQGPEFLTYFQNEAQLDKSGLPSDRFFAERPEGSVSTLKIQRTQQEDSAVYLCASSPDRSGEAFFGQGTRLTVV.

J is TRBJ2-7 and V is TRBV10-3, with a possible D match to TRBD1 (6 bases). V lost 2 bases, J lost 6 bases, and 11 bases lay in between. CDR1 is ENHRY, CDR2 SYGVKD, per germline. The CDR3 extends over 13 amino acids. The CDR3, as DNA: TGTGCCATCAGTGAGGGGGACATTTTCGAGCAGTACTTC. Amino acid sequence: CAISEGDIFEQYF.

The genes are TRBV6-1 and TRBJ1-5; D call uncertain. Germline-derived CDR1 and CDR2 are MNHNS and SASEGT. CDR3 length equals 12 residues. Trimming stripped 7 bases from V and 3 bases from J, with 7 bases between. The CDR3 DNA reads TGTGCCAGCAAAGAGTACAATCAGCCCCAGCATTTT. As protein: CASKEYNQPQHF.

The V and J genes are TRBV19 and TRBJ2-6, with 8 bases that match TRBD1. The V gene's germline CDR1 is LNHDA and CDR2 SQIVND (reference sequence). J lost 2 bases, V lost 6 bases, and 6 bases had no gene match. The CDR3 spans 16 residues. CDR3 amino acids: CASRGTGEPGANVLTF. CDR3 in DNA: TGTGCCAGTAGGGGGACAGGAGAACCTGGGGCCAACGTCCTGACTTTC. Full variable domain (missing parts from reference TRBV19 and TRBJ2-6): DGGITQSPKYLFRKEGQNVTLSCEQNLNHDAMYWYRQDPGQGLRLIYYSQIVNDFQKGDIAEGYSVSREKKESFPLTVTSAQKNPTAFYLCASRGTGEPGANVLTFGAGSRLTVL.

The chain employs TRBV7-2 and TRBJ1-3; TRBD1 matches at 12 bases. Germline V gene sequence: CDR1 SGHTA, CDR2 FQGNSA. CDR3 length: 16 residues. The V gene end was trimmed by 5 bases and the J gene end by 3 bases; junction bases not matched to a gene: 5. As DNA, the CDR3 is TGTGCCAGCAGCCCTGGGACAGGGGGCTTTGGAAACACCATATATTTT. Amino acid sequence: CASSPGTGGFGNTIYF.

Comment on this clone: An end of the junction does not agree with germline; a read error may underlie this. The chain recombines TRBV7-7 with TRBJ2-7; a weak D match, TRBD1 (5 bases). The length of the CDR3 is 13 residues. From germline, CDR1 is SSHAT and CDR2 FNYEAQ (reference sequence). The CDR3 coding sequence is TGTGCTAGCAGCTTAGTGCAGGGTGGGGAGCAGTACTTC. Its protein product is CASSLVQGGEQYF. The variable domain in full, completed from reference TRBV7-7 and TRBJ2-7, reads GAGVSQSPRYKVTKRGQDVTLRCDPISSHATLYWYQQALGQGPEFLTYFNYEAQPDKSGLPSDRFSAERPEGSISTLTIQRTEQRDSAMYRCASSLVQGGEQYFGPGTRLTVT.

The chain has TRBV4-3 and TRBJ2-3, with a possible D match to TRBD2 (5 bases). Germline V gene data show CDR1 as LGHNA and CDR2 as YSLEER. The CDR3 totals 14 residues. Trimming pared 0 bases from V and 12 bases from J, leaving 16 bases between. The CDR3 region has the DNA TGCGCCAGCAGCCAAGATCATAAGGAGGCGAATCAGTATTTT. Protein sequence: CASSQDHKEANQYF.

The rearrangement uses TRBV5-1 and TRBJ1-1; tentatively, D is TRBD1 (6 bases). Germline CDR1 reads SGHRS; CDR2 reads YFSETQ. The CDR3 is made up of 14 amino acids. V lost 4 bases and J 0 bases, leaving 10 bases between the germline ends. The CDR3 coding sequence is TGCGCCAGCAGCGGGGGACAAATGAACACTGAAGCTTTCTTT. It is translated as CASSGGQMNTEAFF.

The chain combines TRBV7-9 with TRBJ2-3, with 7 positions matching TRBD1. This CDR3 comprises 16 residues. Germline assignment: CDR1 SEHNR and CDR2 FQNEAQ (reference sequence). J gave up 1 base and V 1 base, and 5 bases lay outside the gene matches. CDR3: CASSLVMTGRTDTQYF. The CDR3 DNA reads as TGTGCCAGCAGCTTAGTGATGACAGGGCGCACAGATACGCAGTATTTT. Full variable domain (rest looked up from reference TRBV7-9 and TRBJ2-3): DTGVSQNPRHKITKRGQNVTFRCDPISEHNRLYWYRQTLGQGPEFLTYFQNEAQLEKSRLLSDRFSAERPKGSFSTLEIQRTEQGDSAMYLCASSLVMTGRTDTQYFGPGTRLTVL.

The chain is built from TRBV10-3 and TRBJ2-5, with 8 nucleotides matching TRBD1. The end of the DNA fits TRBJ2-7 better, so the J call may be wrong. There are 16 residues in the CDR3. Germline V gives CDR1 ENHRY, CDR2 SYGVKD. The CDR3 coding sequence is TGTGCCATCAGTGAGTCGGAGGCAGGGGGCAGGTACGAGCAGTACTTC. Its translation: CAISESEAGGRYEQYF.

The chain is built from TRBV6-5 and TRBJ2-2; D is unclear. V was clipped by 2 bases and J by 6 bases, with 10 bases between them. The germline V gene has CDR1 MNHEY and CDR2 SVGAGI. CDR3 length: 14 residues. The DNA for the CDR3 is TGTGCCAGCAGTTACAGGCTGAGCGCCGGGGAGCTGTTTTTT. It translates to CASSYRLSAGELFF.

J is TRBJ2-7 and V is TRBV6-6, with D unclear. The ends were cut back, 6 bases at V and 2 bases at J, with 8 bases in the middle. CDR1 MNHNY and CDR2 SVGAGI come from the germline V gene (reference sequence). There are 12 residues in the CDR3. The CDR3 nucleotides read TGTGCCAGCAGCTCCCTAGCCTACGAGCAGTACTTC. This sequence encodes CASSSLAYEQYF.